This T cell receptor (beta chain) was observed in a study of metastatic and nonmetastatic thyroid tumors. Overall study: Malignant and benign thyroid patients had repertoires compared in peripheral blood and tumor or nodule tissue.

The entire patient cohort was treatment-naive prior to thyroid surgery. Within the sample, this clone is medium-sized (0.01 to 0.1%). CDR1 is MNHEY and CDR2 is SMNVEV in the germline V gene (reference sequence). The CDR3 runs 17 residues. Unmatched junction bases numbered 8, after V lost 3 bases and J lost 2 bases. TCRdb re-called clones via MiXCR from the PCR reads. The sample lists 15,000 to 20,000 clones, 25% to 30% occurring once. The chain combines TRBV27 with TRBJ2-7; TRBD1 matches 12 bases. This receptor was taken from a female donor with papillary thyroid cancer or a benign thyroid nodule (not recorded which). Some clones in this sample may be carry-over from other donors' samples. Sequenced sample: tumor tissue. The CDR3 sequence: CASSFSGTGGTPYEQYF. Here the CDR3 DNA reads TGTGCCAGCAGTTTTTCAGGGACAGGGGGCACCCCCTACGAGCAGTACTTC.